Below, 24 T cell receptor beta chains from the same sample are listed, as sequenced in a study of T cell repertoires in cytomegalovirus infection. TCRdb used MiXCR to reprocess the reads, holding one entry per CDR3 protein. The sample consists of roughly 630,000 distinct CDR3 sequences, about 24% of them appearing once. Sequences were obtained from CD8+ T cells from PBMCs. The receptor set was obtained from a human donor in good health (CMV status not recorded). Some clones in this sample may be carry-over from other donors' samples.

Note on this clonotype: A much larger clone is a single base away; this may be a read error. CDR3 region: CASSSNRVDGYGYTF. The CDR3 DNA is TGTGCCAGCAGTTCCAACAGGGTAGACGGCTATGGCTACACCTTC. The genes are TRBV12-3 or TRBV12-4 and TRBJ1-2, with TRBD1 as a possible D gene (6 bases). V lost 4 bases and J 4 bases, leaving 16 bases between the germline ends. The length of the CDR3 is 15 residues.

The V and J genes are TRBV3-1 and TRBJ2-5, with TRBD1 identical over 8 bases. The CDR3 has 16 amino acids. Trimming at V came to 1 base and at J to 2 bases, leaving 6 bases not matched to a gene. CDR1 and CDR2 from the germline V gene are LGHDT and YNNKEL (reference sequence). The CDR3 DNA follows: TGTGCCAGCAGCCAAGTAAAGCGGACAGGGCAAGAGACCCAGTACTTC. This codes for CASSQVKRTGQETQYF.

The sample holds many counts of this clonotype. CDR3 amino acids: CASSIDGRGLSYNEQFF. DNA for the CDR3: TGTGCCAGTAGTATAGACGGCAGAGGGCTCTCCTACAATGAGCAGTTCTTC. The chain employs TRBV19 and TRBJ2-1; D might be TRBD2 (5 bases). Germline loops: CDR1 LNHDA, CDR2 SQIVND (reference sequence). The CDR3 covers 17 residues. V was shortened by 0 bases and J by 0 bases, with 12 bases between the two germline ends.

This clonotype has only a few counts. DNA of the CDR3: TGTGCCAGCAGTTACCCGCCAGGCACCGGGGAGCTGTTTTTT. The encoded protein is CASSYPPGTGELFF. The V and J genes are TRBV6-5 and TRBJ2-2; D not certain. The CDR3 loop spans 14 amino acids. Deletions cut 2 bases from V and 4 bases from J, with 8 bases between. Per the germline V gene, CDR1 is MNHEY and CDR2 is SVGAGI.

This chain links TRBV29-1 with TRBJ2-7; 9 bases match TRBD1. The V segment lost 3 bases and the J segment 5 bases; nucleotides outside the gene matches: 5. CDR1 SQVTM and CDR2 ANQGSEA come from the germline V gene. This CDR3 has 13 residues. The CDR3 region is CSVEEDRGDEQYF. CDR3 sequence (DNA): TGCAGCGTTGAGGAGGACAGGGGCGACGAGCAGTACTTC.

This clonotype was counted only a few times. The chain joins TRBV2 to TRBJ2-1, with a tentative D call TRBD2 (6 bases). From germline, CDR1 is SNHLY and CDR2 FYNNEI. The CDR3 sequence is 16 residues long. Trimming shortened V by 1 base and J by 4 bases, and 14 bases separated the two germline ends. CDR3 sequence reads: CASSEGGGIPYNEQFF. CDR3 in DNA: TGTGCCAGCAGTGAAGGTGGGGGGATCCCATACAATGAGCAGTTCTTC. Filled out from reference TRBV2 and TRBJ2-1, the complete variable domain reads EPEVTQTPSHQVTQMGQEVILRCVPISNHLYFYWYRQILGQKVEFLVSFYNNEISEKSEIFDDQFSVERPDGSNFTLKIRSTKLEDSAMYFCASSEGGGIPYNEQFFGPGTRLTVL.

At least ten counts were recorded for this clonotype. This chain uses TRBV7-9 with TRBJ1-1, with D unresolved. The V end lost 7 bases, the J end lost 0 bases, and 24 bases lay between the germline ends. CDR1 is SEHNR, CDR2 FQNEAQ, per germline (reference sequence). The CDR3 spans 18 residues. CDR3 DNA sequence: TGTGCCAGCACTCCCTCCCTGGTCCGAGGCCGCATGAACACTGAAGCTTTCTTT. It yields the protein CASTPSLVRGRMNTEAFF.

The chain employs TRBV20-1 and TRBJ1-5; no reliable D call. The germline V gene has CDR1 DFQATT and CDR2 SNEGSKA (reference sequence). V lost 0 bases and J 3 bases, leaving 6 bases between the germline ends. The CDR3 has 13 residues. CDR3 nucleotide sequence: TGCAGTGCTAGAGACAGCTTCAATCAGCCCCAGCATTTT. Translating it yields CSARDSFNQPQHF.

This clonotype was seen a few times. The V call is TRBV27, the J call TRBJ2-1, with 10 bases aligning to TRBD2. Germline V gene data show CDR1 as MNHEY and CDR2 as SMNVEV (reference sequence). The J segment lost 2 bases and the V segment lost 7 bases, leaving 2 bases of the junction unmatched. The CDR3 has 14 amino acids. CDR3 in amino acids: CASTSGGAYNEQFF. CDR3 in DNA: TGTGCCAGCACAAGCGGGGGGGCCTACAATGAGCAGTTCTTC.

This chain links TRBV28 with TRBJ2-5; no clear D. The CDR3 runs 15 residues. Trimming removed 1 base from V and 1 base from J, with 10 bases in between. Per the germline V gene, CDR1 is MDHEN and CDR2 is SYDVKM. CDR3 sequence (DNA): TGTGCCAGCAGTTTATTCACTTGGTCCCAAGAGACCCAGTACTTC. Protein: CASSLFTWSQETQYF. The full variable domain, in which reference TRBV28 and TRBJ2-5 provide the parts outside the CDR3, is DVKVTQSSRYLVKRTGEKVFLECVQDMDHENMFWYRQDPGLGLRLIYFSYDVKMKEKGDIPEGYSVSREKKERFSLILESASTNQTSMYLCASSLFTWSQETQYFGPGTRLLVL.

This clonotype has more than one count but fewer than ten. CDR3 in amino acids: CASRPVRNTGELFF. Written as DNA, the CDR3 is TGTGCCAGCAGGCCGGTTCGGAACACCGGGGAGCTGTTTTTT. The V and J genes are TRBV6-5 and TRBJ2-2; D remains unclear. Germline CDR1 and CDR2: MNHEY and SVGAGI. V was clipped by 6 bases and J by 1 base, with 9 bases between them. The CDR3 sequence is 14 residues long.

This clonotype was detected a few times. The chain couples TRBV5-1 to TRBJ2-3; D is perhaps TRBD1 (5 bases). The length of the CDR3 is 14 residues. Germline V CDR1 and CDR2: SGHRS, YFSETQ. V gave up 3 bases and J gave up 1 base, with 9 bases separating them. The CDR3 bases are TGCGCCAGCAGCTCTTGGACACGCACAGATACGCAGTATTTT. It yields the protein CASSSWTRTDTQYF.

The V call is TRBV7-2, the J call TRBJ2-5, with 9 bases fitting TRBD2. This CDR3 is built from 14 residues. V shed 4 bases, J shed 5 bases, and the junction held 5 bases outside the gene matches. Germline assignment: CDR1 SGHTA and CDR2 FQGNSA. CDR3 DNA sequence: TGTGCCAGCAGCTCCCTAGCGGGGACGGAGACCCAGTACTTC. Translating it yields CASSSLAGTETQYF.

The CDR3 reads CASSPWDNIGTGELFF. In DNA, the CDR3 is TGTGCCAGCAGTCCATGGGACAACATAGGGACCGGGGAGCTGTTTTTT. The rearrangement uses TRBV12-3 or TRBV12-4 and TRBJ2-2, with a possible D match to TRBD1 (6 bases). This CDR3 contains 16 residues. V gave up 5 bases and J gave up 5 bases, with 18 bases separating them.

This clonotype was found a few times. The gene calls are TRBV2 and TRBJ2-7; D may be TRBD1 (6 bases). V was pared by 2 bases and J by 5 bases, with 10 bases between. The CDR3 has 13 amino acids. Germline V CDR1 and CDR2: SNHLY, FYNNEI. Here the CDR3 reads CASSERQVHEQYV. CDR3 sequence (DNA): TGTGCCAGCAGTGAAAGACAGGTCCACGAGCAGTACGTC.

This chain uses TRBV28 with TRBJ2-3; D is unclear. CDR1 MDHEN and CDR2 SYDVKM come from the germline V gene. Trimming took off 3 bases at V and 2 bases at J, with 9 bases between the two ends. The CDR3 is 14 residues long. The CDR3 region is CASSFNGPTDTQYF. Here the CDR3 DNA reads TGTGCCAGCAGTTTTAACGGGCCCACAGATACGCAGTATTTT.

V is TRBV7-6 and J is TRBJ2-1; 8 bases map to TRBD1. V lost 5 bases, J lost 8 bases, and 11 bases stayed unmatched. The length of the CDR3 is 15 residues. The germline CDR1 and CDR2 sequences are SGHVS and FNYEAQ. In nucleotides, the CDR3 is TGTGCCAGCAGCCCGAGGACAGGGATAAATGATGAGCAGTTCTTC. Translation: CASSPRTGINDEQFF. Filled out from reference TRBV7-6 and TRBJ2-1, the complete variable domain reads GAGVSQSPRYKVTKRGQDVALRCDPISGHVSLYWYRQALGQGPEFLTYFNYEAQQDKSGLPNDRFSAERPEGSISTLTIQRTEQRDSAMYRCASSPRTGINDEQFFGPGTRLTVL.

The chain recombines TRBV6-8 with TRBJ1-3, with a tentative D call TRBD1 (5 bases). Germline V gene data show CDR1 as MNHGY and CDR2 as SAAAGT. Trimming stripped 0 bases from V and 0 bases from J, with 15 bases between. The CDR3 is 18 residues long. CDR3 sequence reads: CASSYSEERDFSGNTIYF. For the CDR3, the DNA is TGTGCCAGCAGTTACTCAGAGGAGCGGGACTTCTCTGGAAACACCATATATTTT.

Ten or more counts support this clonotype. V and J are TRBV7-2 and TRBJ2-5; 13 bases are shared with TRBD2. This CDR3 comprises 16 residues. V trimming: 5 bases; J trimming: 4 bases; junction bases outside the gene matches: 7. Germline assignment: CDR1 SGHTA and CDR2 FQGNSA. CDR3 DNA: TGTGCCAGCAGCGAGGGACTAGCGGGGACCTCAGAGACCCAGTACTTC. It specifies CASSEGLAGTSETQYF.

The chain combines TRBV27 with TRBJ1-2, with unresolved D. The V gene lost 7 bases and the J gene lost 4 bases, with 13 bases spanning the gap. The germline gives CDR1 MNHEY, CDR2 SMNVEV (reference sequence). This CDR3 region has 13 residues. The DNA of the CDR3 is TGTGCCAGCACCTCTAGCCTTGGCTATGGCTACACCTTC. This sequence encodes CASTSSLGYGYTF.

This clonotype was found many times. The chain is built from TRBV25-1 and TRBJ2-3, with 10 nucleotides matching TRBD1. Germline CDR1 and CDR2: MGHDK and SYGVNS. This CDR3 has 14 amino acids. V shed 7 bases, J shed 6 bases, and the junction held 7 bases outside the gene matches. As DNA, the CDR3 is TGTGCCAGCATCGGGACAGGGGCGAGGGATACGCAGTATTTT. Amino acid sequence: CASIGTGARDTQYF.

This clonotype was seen only a few times. V usage is TRBV20-1 and J usage is TRBJ2-5; a weak D match, TRBD2 (6 bases). The germline V and J ends were trimmed by 6 bases and 5 bases, with 13 bases remaining between them. Germline assignment: CDR1 DFQATT and CDR2 SNEGSKA (reference sequence). The length of the CDR3 is 12 residues. The CDR3, as DNA: TGCAGTGCACCGGGACTTTGGGAGACCCAGTACTTC. Translated, it gives CSAPGLWETQYF.

The DNA of the CDR3 is TGCGCCAGCAGCCAAGGAGGAGGGTATGAGCAGTTCTTC. Its translation: CASSQGGGYEQFF. V and J are TRBV4-1 and TRBJ2-1, with D possibly TRBD2 on 6 matching bases. This CDR3 has 13 residues. Trimming took off 1 base at V and 8 bases at J, with 9 bases between the two ends. Germline CDR1 MGHRA, CDR2 YSYEKL.

This chain uses TRBV20-1 with TRBJ2-1; D perhaps matches TRBD2 (7 bases). Germline CDR1 and CDR2: DFQATT and SNEGSKA (reference sequence). CDR3 size: 14 residues. Deletions cut 1 base from V and 7 bases from J, with 14 bases between. The CDR3 coding sequence is TGCAGTGCTAGAGGCGGGGGCCCGGGAAATGAGCAGTTCTTC. The encoded protein is CSARGGGPGNEQFF.